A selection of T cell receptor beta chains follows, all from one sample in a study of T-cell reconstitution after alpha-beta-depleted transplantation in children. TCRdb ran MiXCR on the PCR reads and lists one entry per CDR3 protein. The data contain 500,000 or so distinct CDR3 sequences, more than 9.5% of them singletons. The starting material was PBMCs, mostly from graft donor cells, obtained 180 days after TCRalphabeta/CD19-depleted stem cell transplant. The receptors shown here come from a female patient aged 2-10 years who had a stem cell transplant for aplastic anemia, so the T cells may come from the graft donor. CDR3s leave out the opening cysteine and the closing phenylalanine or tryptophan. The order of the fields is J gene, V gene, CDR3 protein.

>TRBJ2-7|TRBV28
ASSRDRGSAYEQY
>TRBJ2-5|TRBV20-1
SARGSLGLAGAETQY
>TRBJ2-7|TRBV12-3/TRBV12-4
ASRLSGGAGKQY
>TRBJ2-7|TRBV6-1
ASSVDRGSYEQY
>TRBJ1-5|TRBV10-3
AISTGGGSNQPQH
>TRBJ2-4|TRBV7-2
ASSFEPVDIQY
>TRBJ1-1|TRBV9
ASSLTPGGLNTEAF
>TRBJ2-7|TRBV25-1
ASRIRGSSYEQY
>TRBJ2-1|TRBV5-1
ASSREGIRNEQF
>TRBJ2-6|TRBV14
ASSPGPGFSGANVLT
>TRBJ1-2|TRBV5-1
ASSLGGQFNYGYT
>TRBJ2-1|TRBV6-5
ASSYGREWVSGRMLF
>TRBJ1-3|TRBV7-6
ASSSLSNTIY
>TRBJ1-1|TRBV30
ALTGGGTEAF
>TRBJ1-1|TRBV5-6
ASSLRYGGPIRGPF
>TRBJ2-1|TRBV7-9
ASSTDRASYNEQF
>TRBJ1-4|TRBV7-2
ASSPGGGSGRNEKLF
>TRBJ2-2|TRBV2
ASNEAGVGGELF
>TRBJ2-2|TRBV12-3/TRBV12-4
ATEGYPGGELF
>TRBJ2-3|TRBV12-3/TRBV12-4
ASRSGSSTDTQY
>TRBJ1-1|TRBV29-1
SVKLTEAF
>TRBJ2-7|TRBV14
ASSPTSFIDEQY
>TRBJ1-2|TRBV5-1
ASSTGKRGYT
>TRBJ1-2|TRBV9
ASSMGLRGTRFYGYT
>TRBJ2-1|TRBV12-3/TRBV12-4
ASSLGYHEQF
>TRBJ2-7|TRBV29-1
SVRTSGEGYEQY
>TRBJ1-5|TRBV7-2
ASSLILRTDSNQPQH
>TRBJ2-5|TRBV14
ASSGLAQETQY
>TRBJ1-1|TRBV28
ASSFLDSSEAF
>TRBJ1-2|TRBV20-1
SVEISHYGYT
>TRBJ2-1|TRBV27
ASSEKGGWNEQF
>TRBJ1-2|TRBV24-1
ATRAGASYGYT
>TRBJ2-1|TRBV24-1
ATSDSREQGLTSNEQF
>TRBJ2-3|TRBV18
ASSPWKREGTDTQY
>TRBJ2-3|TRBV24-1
ATSDSGTEFLDTQY
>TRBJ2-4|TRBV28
ASSETSAAKNIQY
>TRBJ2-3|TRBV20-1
SARDEDGRALGTDTQY
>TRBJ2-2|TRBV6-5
ASSYSKGRGGELF
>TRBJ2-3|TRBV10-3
AISLGGPDTQY
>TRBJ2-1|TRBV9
ASSVAPNRRNEQF
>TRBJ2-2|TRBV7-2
ASSLGYRQGGELF
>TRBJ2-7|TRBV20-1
SAKHGGSFNEQY
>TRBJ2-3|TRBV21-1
ASSKGKRETQY
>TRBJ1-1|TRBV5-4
ASGRRQLNTEAF
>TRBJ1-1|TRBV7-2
ASSGSLDTEAF
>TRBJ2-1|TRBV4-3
ASSPMEYRGSEQF
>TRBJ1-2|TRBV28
ASSQGGRNGNYGYT
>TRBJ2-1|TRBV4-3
ASSHVARGYNEQF
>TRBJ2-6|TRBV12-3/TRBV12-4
ASSPTGSGANVLT
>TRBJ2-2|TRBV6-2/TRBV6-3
ASSFLVGNTGELF
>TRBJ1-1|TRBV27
ASSLTPGAEAF
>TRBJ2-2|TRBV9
ASSVWAGVSTGELF
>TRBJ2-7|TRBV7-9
ASSLGTPTYEQY
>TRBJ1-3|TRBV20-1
STSRHLSGNTIY
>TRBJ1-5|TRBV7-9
ASSETGSNQPQH
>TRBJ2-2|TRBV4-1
ASSQGLAGGTTGELF
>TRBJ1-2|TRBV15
ATSRGAPGQGANYGYT
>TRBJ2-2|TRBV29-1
SVDLTGSSTGELF
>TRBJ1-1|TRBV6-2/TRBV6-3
ATSGGVAEAF
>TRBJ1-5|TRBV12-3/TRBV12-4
ASSGDRALYSNQPQH